These 16 T cell receptor beta chains were all obtained from the same sample, sequenced in a study of OX40 agonist ivuxolimab in advanced cancers. Assay used: immunoSEQ multiplex PCR; TCRdb lists only in-frame clones, some missing. The sample yields approximately 60,000 clones, 91% seen once. The starting material was CD4+ or CD8+ T cells sorted from blood, obtained in a trial of the OX40 agonist ivuxolimab. These receptors originate from an adult with an advanced solid tumor such as melanoma, head and neck, liver or kidney cancer.

The chain couples TRBV5-1 to TRBJ2-7, with unresolved D. This CDR3 comprises 12 residues. V shed 4 bases and J shed 6 bases, with 11 bases lying between them. Germline assignment: CDR1 SGHRS and CDR2 YFSETQ. CDR3 in amino acids: CASSDPMSEQYF. The DNA of the CDR3 is TGCGCCAGCAGCGATCCTATGAGCGAGCAGTACTTC.

This clone was observed a single time. J is TRBJ2-1 and V is TRBV5-1; a weak D match, TRBD1 (7 bases). The V end was cut by 4 bases, the J end by 8 bases, with 13 bases between. The CDR3 is 13 amino acids. Germline assignment: CDR1 SGHRS and CDR2 YFSETQ. DNA of the CDR3: TGCGCCAGCAGCCACGGAGGGGGCGATGAGCAGTTCTTC. Protein sequence: CASSHGGGDEQFF.

The genes are TRBV18 and TRBJ2-4; D remains ambiguous. Germline V gene lookup returns CDR1 KGHSH and CDR2 LQKENI. Deletions cut 4 bases from V and 3 bases from J, with 16 bases between. CDR3 size: 16 residues. This CDR3 reads CASSRGAIHSKNIQYF. The CDR3 DNA follows: TGTGCCAGCTCACGCGGCGCAATACACAGCAAAAACATTCAGTACTTC. The complete variable domain, with remaining parts taken from reference TRBV18 and TRBJ2-4, reads NAGVMQNPRHLVRRRGQEARLRCSPMKGHSHVYWYRQLPEEGLKFMVYLQKENIIDESGMPKERFSAEFPKEGPSILRIQQVVRGDSAAYFCASSRGAIHSKNIQYFGAGTRLSVL.

This sequence joins TRBV7-3 and TRBJ2-2, with 7 bases fitting TRBD2. The length of the CDR3 is 14 residues. J lost 4 bases, V lost 5 bases, and 4 bases had no gene match. The germline gives CDR1 SGHTA, CDR2 FQGTGA. In nucleotides, the CDR3 is TGTGCCAGCAGCCGCGGCGGGGGCACCGGGGAGCTGTTTTTT. This sequence encodes CASSRGGGTGELFF. Full variable domain (rest looked up from reference TRBV7-3 and TRBJ2-2): GAGVSQTPSNKVTEKGKYVELRCDPISGHTALYWYRQSLGQGPEFLIYFQGTGAADDSGLPNDRFFAVRPEGSVSTLKIQRTERGDSAVYLCASSRGGGTGELFFGEGSRLTVL.

This clone is a singleton in its sample. CDR3 loop: CAWGLAGGYEQYF. Here the CDR3 DNA reads TGTGCCTGGGGCCTAGCGGGAGGTTACGAGCAGTACTTC. The chain couples TRBV30 to TRBJ2-7; 11 nucleotides agree with TRBD2. Germline CDR1 is GTSNPN and CDR2 is SVGIG (reference sequence). V lost 5 bases, J lost 4 bases, and 4 bases stayed unmatched. The CDR3 length is 13 residues.

V usage is TRBV18 and J usage is TRBJ2-1; TRBD1 agrees at 10 bases. There are 15 residues in the CDR3. Looked up from germline, CDR1 is KGHSH and CDR2 is LQKENI. V lost 3 bases and J lost 5; bases outside the gene matches: 4. DNA for the CDR3: TGTGCCAGCTCACCTTCGGGGACAGGGGACAATGAGCAGTTCTTC. Residues: CASSPSGTGDNEQFF.

The gene calls are TRBV9 and TRBJ2-5; TRBD2 aligns across 7 bases. V gave up 2 bases and J gave up 7 bases; unmatched junction bases: 8. Germline CDR1 is SGDLS and CDR2 is YYNGEE. CDR3 length: 14 residues. The CDR3 sequence is CASSVQDTGGTQYF. The CDR3 nucleotides are TGTGCCAGCAGCGTGCAGGATACGGGGGGGACCCAGTACTTC.

This chain links TRBV5-6 with TRBJ1-3; D perhaps matches TRBD1 (6 bases). CDR3 length: 13 residues. V lost 4 bases, J lost 6 bases, and 11 bases lay in between. Germline V gives CDR1 SGHDT, CDR2 YYEEEE. The DNA of the CDR3 is TGTGCCAGCAGCCGGGGGCGGAAAAACACCATATATTTT. It is translated as CASSRGRKNTIYF. The whole variable domain, remainder taken from reference TRBV5-6 and TRBJ1-3, is DAGVTQSPTHLIKTRGQQVTLRCSPKSGHDTVSWYQQALGQGPQFIFQYYEEEERQRGNFPDRFSGHQFPNYSSELNVNALLLGDSALYLCASSRGRKNTIYFGEGSWLTVV.

The chain joins TRBV5-6 to TRBJ1-2; D gene unclear. Trimming removed 5 bases from V and 7 bases from J, with 12 bases in between. The CDR3 spans 12 residues. Germline loops: CDR1 SGHDT, CDR2 YYEEEE. The CDR3 sequence: CASRESGVGYTF. The CDR3 bases are TGTGCCAGCAGGGAATCAGGTGTTGGCTACACCTTC.

The V and J genes are TRBV6-1 and TRBJ2-1; 12 positions agree with TRBD2. Germline assignment: CDR1 MNHNS and CDR2 SASEGT. With 3 bases clipped from V and 7 bases from J, the junction kept 7 bases outside the gene matches. The CDR3 covers 16 residues. CDR3 nucleotide sequence: TGTGCCAGCAGTGACCGGCTAGCGGGAGGGCCTAATGAGCAGTTCTTC. Its protein product is CASSDRLAGGPNEQFF.

The table lists this clone with a count of one. This chain joins TRBV5-1 and TRBJ2-1; 8 nucleotides agree with TRBD1. V shed 1 base, J shed 7 bases, and the junction held 7 bases outside the gene matches. Germline CDR1 SGHRS, CDR2 YFSETQ. CDR3 length: 15 residues. CDR3 region: CASSLSRGHFNEQFF. As DNA, the CDR3 is TGCGCCAGCAGCTTGAGCAGGGGGCATTTTAATGAGCAGTTCTTC. Supplemented by reference TRBV5-1 and TRBJ2-1, the full variable domain reads KAGVTQTPRYLIKTRGQQVTLSCSPISGHRSVSWYQQTPGQGLQFLFEYFSETQRNKGNFPGRFSGRQFSNSRSEMNVSTLELGDSALYLCASSLSRGHFNEQFFGPGTRLTVL.

The chain is built from TRBV19 and TRBJ2-5; tentative D call: TRBD1 (5 bases). With 4 bases removed from V and 5 bases from J, the gap between germline ends came to 11 bases. There are 13 residues in the CDR3. Germline lookup yields CDR1 LNHDA and CDR2 SQIVND (reference sequence). CDR3 DNA sequence: TGTGCCAGTAGTAGCGCAGGGCGGGAGACCCAGTACTTC. It translates to CASSSAGRETQYF.

The J gene is TRBJ1-1, the V gene TRBV5-1; D unclear. The germline V and J ends were trimmed by 0 bases and 2 bases, with 14 bases remaining between them. The CDR3 length is 16 residues. CDR1 and CDR2 from the germline V gene are SGHRS and YFSETQ. The CDR3 region is CASSLGGLRDNTEAFF. DNA for the CDR3: TGCGCCAGCAGCTTGGGAGGTCTGAGGGATAACACTGAAGCTTTCTTT.

This chain connects TRBV5-1 to TRBJ2-2; a possible D gene is TRBD2 (6 bases). Germline lookup yields CDR1 SGHRS and CDR2 YFSETQ. The ends were cut back, 4 bases at V and 7 bases at J, with 14 bases in the middle. The CDR3 sequence is 14 residues long. The CDR3: CASSEGGIGGELFF. Here the CDR3 DNA reads TGCGCCAGCAGCGAGGGAGGAATAGGCGGGGAGCTGTTTTTT.

This chain links TRBV12-5 with TRBJ1-1; possible D gene TRBD1, 5 bases. The CDR3 has 18 residues. CDR1 and CDR2 (germline): LGHNT, FRNRAP. The V end was cut by 2 bases, the J end by 0 bases, with 19 bases between. The CDR3 bases are TGTGCTAGTGGTTTGAACGTGGGACGGCAGACGATGAACACTGAAGCTTTCTTT. Encoded protein: CASGLNVGRQTMNTEAFF.

V gene TRBV5-1 combines with J gene TRBJ2-3; TRBD2 is a possible D gene (6 bases). Germline CDR1 and CDR2: SGHRS and YFSETQ. Trimming removed 3 bases from V and 4 bases from J, with 18 bases in between. The CDR3 runs 16 residues. CDR3 region: CASSSVGGLVSDTQYF. CDR3 nucleotide sequence: TGCGCCAGCAGCTCCGTTGGGGGACTGGTCTCAGATACGCAGTATTTT.